A single sample is the source of the 22 T cell receptor beta chains below, sequenced in a study of blood T cell repertoires in COVID-19. Clones were sequenced by immunoSEQ multiplex PCR, and TCRdb holds only the in-frame ones, with some missing. The table shows some 320,000 clones, with about nine tenths occurring only once. The sample consisted of PBMCs or T cells enriched from blood (not recorded which). The origin of the receptors is a man between 60 and 75 years old who had recovered from COVID-19.

The J gene is TRBJ2-6, the V gene TRBV7-2, with 8 nucleotides matching TRBD1. The CDR3 is 17 amino acids. Germline V gene lookup returns CDR1 SGHTA and CDR2 FQGNSA. V lost 3 bases to trimming and J lost 1 base; unmatched junction nucleotides: 5. CDR3 nucleotide sequence: TGTGCCAGCAGCTTCAGACAGGGGTATTCTGGGGCCAACGTCCTGACTTTC. Its translation is CASSFRQGYSGANVLTF. The full variable domain, in which reference TRBV7-2 and TRBJ2-6 provide the parts outside the CDR3, is GAGVSQSPSNKVTEKGKDVELRCDPISGHTALYWYRQSLGQGLEFLIYFQGNSAPDKSGLPSDRFSAERTGGSVSTLTIQRTQQEDSAVYLCASSFRQGYSGANVLTFGAGSRLTVL.

The V and J genes are TRBV27 and TRBJ1-4; the D is unclear. The CDR3 is 14 amino acids. The V gene lost 5 bases and the J gene lost 0 bases, with 7 bases spanning the gap. Germline CDR1 and CDR2: MNHEY and SMNVEV (reference sequence). This chain's CDR3 is CASSVSATNEKLFF. DNA of the CDR3: TGTGCCAGCAGTGTGTCCGCAACTAATGAAAAACTGTTTTTT.

To note about this clone: No DNA is shown, since the ends of the CDR3 on it are uncertain; the CDR3 is the one TCRdb lists. The chain is built from TRBV9 and TRBJ1-1; the table names TRBD1, a call not compared with the DNA. With termini counted, the CDR3 has 13 amino acids. Germline V gives CDR1 SGDLS, CDR2 YYNGEE. This chain's CDR3 is CASSVGGGSSPFF.

The V and J genes are TRBV5-5 and TRBJ1-2; 8 nucleotides align to TRBD1. Germline lookup yields CDR1 SGHKS and CDR2 YYEKEE (reference sequence). There are 14 residues in the CDR3. Germline trimming cut 4 bases from V and 5 bases from J; bases unmatched to any gene: 7. The CDR3 sequence: CASSMGQEIYGYTF. CDR3 in DNA: TGTGCCAGCAGCATGGGACAGGAGATATATGGCTACACCTTC.

The V call is TRBV27, the J call TRBJ2-5, with D possibly being TRBD2 (5 bases). This CDR3 comprises 15 residues. Germline CDR1 is MNHEY and CDR2 is SMNVEV (reference sequence). The V gene lost 2 bases and the J gene lost 2 bases, with 12 bases spanning the gap. The CDR3 reads CASSLADLWQETQYF. The CDR3, as DNA: TGTGCCAGCAGTTTAGCGGACTTGTGGCAAGAGACCCAGTACTTC.

The gene calls are TRBV7-8 and TRBJ1-5, with unresolved D. In germline, CDR1 is SGHVS, CDR2 FQNEAQ. V was pared by 5 bases and J by 0 bases, with 11 bases between. The CDR3 length is 15 residues. Here the CDR3 reads CASSLSRNSNQPQHF. In nucleotides, the CDR3 is TGTGCCAGCAGCCTAAGCCGAAATAGCAATCAGCCCCAGCATTTT.

The chain joins TRBV24-1 to TRBJ1-1; tentative D call: TRBD1 (6 bases). Trimming removed 5 bases at V and 2 bases at J, with 14 bases between. There are 15 residues in the CDR3. In germline, CDR1 is KGHDR, CDR2 SFDVKD. CDR3 DNA: TGTGCCACCAGTGCGGGGGGGGCCCGCAACACTGAAGCTTTCTTT. Its protein product is CATSAGGARNTEAFF.

The chain links TRBV5-1 to TRBJ2-7, with no clear D. The germline V gene has CDR1 SGHRS and CDR2 YFSETQ. Trimming cost V 1 base and J 3 bases, with 17 bases left between them. The CDR3 contains 16 residues. CDR3 residues: CASSLLVGTTYYEQYF. The CDR3 DNA follows: TGCGCCAGCAGCTTGTTGGTGGGTACTACCTACTACGAGCAGTACTTC.

The chain is built from TRBV6-2 or TRBV6-3 and TRBJ1-5, with D hard to call. Germline-derived CDR1 and CDR2 are MNHEY and SVGEGT. The length of the CDR3 is 18 residues. The V end was cut by 0 bases, the J end by 3 bases, with 18 bases between. The CDR3 is CASSYSSSVPLSNQPQHF. DNA for the CDR3: TGTGCCAGCAGTTACTCATCCAGCGTCCCACTGTCCAATCAGCCCCAGCATTTT.

V usage is TRBV6-5 and J usage is TRBJ1-5, with TRBD1 matching 7 bases. The CDR3 has 14 amino acids. Germline V gives CDR1 MNHEY, CDR2 SVGAGI. V shed 6 bases, J shed 4 bases, and the junction held 6 bases outside the gene matches. CDR3 nucleotides: TGTGCCAGCAGCTTGGGACAGAGTAATCAGCCCCAGCATTTT. It encodes CASSLGQSNQPQHF.

The chain links TRBV27 to TRBJ1-1, with D tentatively TRBD1 (5 bases). Germline V gene lookup returns CDR1 MNHEY and CDR2 SMNVEV (reference sequence). V was pared by 1 base and J by 5 bases, with 8 bases between. The CDR3 loop spans 13 amino acids. In DNA, the CDR3 is TGTGCCAGCAGTTTATATAGGGGAACTGAAGCTTTCTTT. It yields the protein CASSLYRGTEAFF.

The table lists this clone with a count of one. The V call is TRBV7-8, the J call TRBJ2-7; D may be TRBD2 (6 bases). Germline CDR1 reads SGHVS; CDR2 reads FQNEAQ. This CDR3 is 15 amino acids long. V was trimmed by 3 bases and J by 1 base, leaving 13 bases between them. DNA of the CDR3: TGTGCCAGCAGCTTCTACCGGGACTCGTCCTACGAGCAGTACTTC. This encodes CASSFYRDSSYEQYF.

The chain couples TRBV11-3 to TRBJ1-1; D is perhaps TRBD1 (6 bases). Germline-derived CDR1 and CDR2 are SGHNT and YENEEA. V lost 4 bases, J lost 8 bases, and 17 bases lay in between. The CDR3 spans 14 residues. CDR3 bases: TGTGCCAGCAGCTCCGGTGGACAGTCCGTCGAAGCTTTCTTT. This codes for CASSSGGQSVEAFF.

V usage is TRBV15 and J usage is TRBJ2-1; 10 nucleotides agree with TRBD2. V lost 2 bases, J lost 7 bases, and 5 bases stayed unmatched. Looked up from germline, CDR1 is LNHNV and CDR2 is YYDKDF (reference sequence). The CDR3 extends over 15 amino acids. CDR3 sequence reads: CATSRILAGANEQFF. DNA for the CDR3: TGTGCCACCAGCAGAATCCTAGCGGGAGCTAATGAGCAGTTCTTC.

The CDR3 DNA reads TGTGCCAGCAGCTGGGCAGGACAGGCTGGTAATGAAAAACTGTTTTTT. Its translation: CASSWAGQAGNEKLFF. The genes are TRBV7-2 and TRBJ1-4; 7 bases agree with TRBD1. Germline lookup yields CDR1 SGHTA and CDR2 FQGNSA. V gave up 4 bases and J gave up 4 bases; unmatched junction bases: 9. The CDR3 covers 16 residues.

The chain recombines TRBV7-3 with TRBJ2-5; 7 bases are shared with TRBD1. The germline gives CDR1 SGHTA, CDR2 FQGTGA. This CDR3 has 15 amino acids. Trimming removed 3 bases from V and 2 bases from J; junction bases left unmatched: 6. The CDR3 reads CASSLGTARQETQYF. DNA for the CDR3: TGTGCCAGCAGCTTGGGGACAGCACGACAAGAGACCCAGTACTTC. Full variable domain (remainder filled in from reference TRBV7-3 and TRBJ2-5): GAGVSQTPSNKVTEKGKYVELRCDPISGHTALYWYRQSLGQGPEFLIYFQGTGAADDSGLPNDRFFAVRPEGSVSTLKIQRTERGDSAVYLCASSLGTARQETQYFGPGTRLLVL.

The genes are TRBV5-1 and TRBJ2-7; 10 bases match TRBD1. V lost 0 bases and J lost 4; bases outside the gene matches: 13. The CDR3 contains 18 residues. Germline-derived CDR1 and CDR2 are SGHRS and YFSETQ. The CDR3: CASSLGVLGDRGIYEQYF. Written as DNA, the CDR3 is TGCGCCAGCAGCTTGGGGGTGTTGGGGGACAGGGGCATTTACGAGCAGTACTTC.

This chain joins TRBV6-5 and TRBJ2-5, with TRBD2 matching over 10 bases. CDR1 and CDR2 (germline): MNHEY, SVGAGI. There are 15 residues in the CDR3. J lost 5 bases, V lost 4 bases, and 7 bases had no gene match. As DNA, the CDR3 is TGTGCCAGCAGTTTTAGACTAGCGGGTATGGAGACCCAGTACTTC. Its translation is CASSFRLAGMETQYF.

The CDR3 DNA reads TGTGCCAGCAGCGGGACAGGCTATAATTCACCCCTCCACTTT. Its translation is CASSGTGYNSPLHF. The rearrangement joins TRBV2 to TRBJ1-6, with 8 bases that match TRBD1. The trim removed 6 bases at V and 3 bases at J, leaving 1 base unmatched. The germline CDR1 and CDR2 sequences are SNHLY and FYNNEI. CDR3 length: 14 residues.

V usage is TRBV5-1 and J usage is TRBJ1-2, with TRBD1 as a possible D gene (6 bases). CDR1 SGHRS and CDR2 YFSETQ come from the germline V gene. Deletions cut 4 bases from V and 13 bases from J, with 23 bases between. CDR3 length: 14 residues. Here the CDR3 DNA reads TGCGCCAGCAGCGAGGCCGGGACAACCGGCTCTTTCACCTTC. Translating it yields CASSEAGTTGSFTF.

J is TRBJ2-3 and V is TRBV4-2; no clear D. Germline V gene data show CDR1 as LGHNA and CDR2 as YNFKEQ. The CDR3 runs 13 residues. V gave up 3 bases and J gave up 1 base, with 5 bases separating them. CDR3 sequence reads: CASSHPGTDTQYF. In DNA form, the CDR3 reads TGTGCCAGCAGCCACCCCGGCACAGATACGCAGTATTTT.

This clone is a singleton in its sample. The chain links TRBV6-5 to TRBJ2-7, with D perhaps matching TRBD2 (6 bases). Germline V gene sequence: CDR1 MNHEY, CDR2 SVGAGI. The CDR3 is 14 residues long. The ends were cut back, 2 bases at V and 2 bases at J, with 10 bases in the middle. DNA for the CDR3: TGTGCCAGCAGTTACGGTCCGGGAGCCTACGAGCAGTACTTC. Translation: CASSYGPGAYEQYF.